This is a list of T cell receptor beta chains from one sample in a study of blood T cell repertoires in COVID-19. Method: immunoSEQ multiplex PCR; TCRdb's copy keeps in-frame clones and lacks some. This table has about 140,000 clones, under 80% appearing once. What was sequenced was peripheral blood. Every receptor here comes from a man aged 60-69 years with acute or convalescent COVID-19. Both conserved end residues are part of each CDR3. Each record gives: D gene, V gene, J gene, clone size, CDR3 protein, CDR3 DNA. A D gene is named only where the DNA matches it firmly. For some rows the clone size is stated as once, few or many, or as a class when expanded; others skip it.

D gene: TRBD2
V gene: TRBV19
J gene: TRBJ2-7
clone size: NA
CDR3 protein: CASSMGLAGYEQYF
CDR3 DNA: TGTGCCAGTTCTATGGGACTAGCGGGCTACGAGCAGTACTTC

D gene: NA
V gene: TRBV10-3
J gene: TRBJ2-2
clone size: NA
CDR3 protein: CAISDSTGSGELFF
CDR3 DNA: TGTGCCATCAGTGACTCCACAGGGTCCGGGGAGCTGTTTTTT

D gene: TRBD2
V gene: TRBV12-3/TRBV12-4
J gene: TRBJ2-7
clone size: NA
CDR3 protein: CASSWGGYEQYF
CDR3 DNA: TGTGCCAGCAGTTGGGGGGGGTACGAGCAGTACTTC

D gene: NA
V gene: TRBV19
J gene: TRBJ1-2
clone size: NA
CDR3 protein: CASSIVLGGIADGYTF
CDR3 DNA: TGTGCCAGTAGTATTGTCCTAGGAGGAATAGCGGATGGCTACACCTTC

D gene: NA
V gene: TRBV29-1
J gene: TRBJ1-6
clone size: NA
CDR3 protein: CSATMGGRTPLHF
CDR3 DNA: TGCAGCGCGACAATGGGAGGCAGGACACCCCTCCACTTT

D gene: NA
V gene: TRBV18
J gene: TRBJ1-3
clone size: once
CDR3 protein: CASSPGQLLSGNTIYF
CDR3 DNA: TGTGCCAGCTCCCCGGGACAATTACTTTCTGGAAACACCATATATTTT

D gene: TRBD1
V gene: TRBV5-4
J gene: TRBJ1-2
clone size: NA
CDR3 protein: CASRPDRGGYGYTF
CDR3 DNA: TGTGCCAGCAGACCCGACAGGGGGGGATATGGCTACACCTTC

D gene: NA
V gene: TRBV28
J gene: TRBJ2-1
clone size: NA
CDR3 protein: CASSPLAQSYNEQFF
CDR3 DNA: TGTGCCAGCAGTCCCCTAGCGCAATCCTACAATGAGCAGTTCTTC

D gene: TRBD1
V gene: TRBV3-1/TRBV3-2
J gene: TRBJ2-7
clone size: NA
CDR3 protein: CASSQEGTGDDEQYF
CDR3 DNA: TGTGCCAGCAGCCAAGAGGGGACAGGGGACGACGAGCAGTACTTC

D gene: NA
V gene: TRBV11-2
J gene: TRBJ1-1
clone size: NA
CDR3 protein: CASSSQGSTEAFF
CDR3 DNA: TGTGCCAGCAGCTCCCAGGGGAGCACTGAAGCTTTCTTT

D gene: NA
V gene: TRBV6-5
J gene: TRBJ1-5
clone size: NA
CDR3 protein: CASSYPLPRNQPQHF
CDR3 DNA: TGTGCCAGCAGTTACCCCCTCCCGCGGAATCAGCCCCAGCATTTT

D gene: NA
V gene: TRBV5-1
J gene: TRBJ2-1
clone size: NA
CDR3 protein: CASSLTGNTYNEQFF
CDR3 DNA: TGCGCCAGCAGCTTGACAGGGAACACCTACAATGAGCAGTTCTTC

D gene: NA
V gene: TRBV5-1
J gene: TRBJ1-1
clone size: many
CDR3 protein: CASSSVGGGEAFF
CDR3 DNA: TGCGCCAGCAGCTCAGTCGGGGGAGGTGAAGCTTTCTTT

D gene: NA
V gene: TRBV29-1
J gene: TRBJ1-2
clone size: once
CDR3 protein: CSVEDWKGYGYTF
CDR3 DNA: TGCAGCGTTGAAGATTGGAAGGGGTATGGCTACACCTTC

D gene: TRBD1
V gene: TRBV5-1
J gene: TRBJ2-2
clone size: NA
CDR3 protein: CASSLNDRGGTGELFF
CDR3 DNA: TGCGCCAGCAGCCTGAATGACAGGGGTGGGACCGGGGAGCTGTTTTTT

D gene: NA
V gene: TRBV12-3/TRBV12-4
J gene: TRBJ2-7
clone size: NA
CDR3 protein: CASSATEIYEQYF
CDR3 DNA: TGTGCCAGCAGTGCCACAGAGATCTACGAGCAGTACTTC

D gene: TRBD2
V gene: TRBV7-6
J gene: TRBJ2-3
clone size: NA
CDR3 protein: CASSLGPYPGLADGTDTQYF
CDR3 DNA: TGTGCCAGCAGCTTAGGGCCCTACCCGGGACTAGCGGATGGCACAGATACGCAGTATTTT

D gene: NA
V gene: TRBV5-5
J gene: TRBJ1-4
clone size: NA
CDR3 protein: CASSSGRGEKLFF
CDR3 DNA: TGTGCCAGCAGCTCAGGGAGGGGTGAAAAACTGTTTTTT

D gene: NA
V gene: TRBV27
J gene: TRBJ2-7
clone size: NA
CDR3 protein: CASSPTDYSYEQYF
CDR3 DNA: TGTGCCAGCAGTCCTACGGACTACTCCTACGAGCAGTACTTC

D gene: NA
V gene: TRBV14
J gene: TRBJ2-7
clone size: NA
CDR3 protein: CASSQADGYEQYF
CDR3 DNA: TGTGCCAGCAGCCAAGCAGACGGGTACGAGCAGTACTTC

D gene: TRBD2
V gene: TRBV5-1
J gene: TRBJ2-3
clone size: once
CDR3 protein: CASSLGTSGITDTQYF
CDR3 DNA: TGCGCCAGCAGCTTGGGGACTAGCGGGATTACAGATACGCAGTATTTT

D gene: TRBD2
V gene: TRBV9
J gene: TRBJ2-1
clone size: few
CDR3 protein: CASSVVGLAGQEQFF
CDR3 DNA: TGTGCCAGCAGCGTAGTAGGACTAGCGGGCCAAGAGCAGTTCTTC

D gene: NA
V gene: TRBV6-1
J gene: TRBJ1-2
clone size: NA
CDR3 protein: CASSERGLGGYGYTF
CDR3 DNA: TGTGCCAGCAGTGAAAGGGGACTTGGCGGCTATGGCTACACCTTC

D gene: TRBD2
V gene: TRBV13
J gene: TRBJ2-1
clone size: NA
CDR3 protein: CASSSELAGGNEQFF
CDR3 DNA: TGTGCCAGCAGCTCGGAACTAGCGGGAGGCAATGAGCAGTTCTTC

D gene: TRBD1
V gene: TRBV7-6
J gene: TRBJ2-5
clone size: NA
CDR3 protein: CASSETGEHETQYF
CDR3 DNA: TGTGCCAGCAGCGAGACAGGGGAGCACGAGACCCAGTACTTC

D gene: NA
V gene: TRBV27
J gene: TRBJ2-3
clone size: NA
CDR3 protein: CASSSKLPTSTDTQYF
CDR3 DNA: TGTGCCAGCAGTTCCAAATTACCCACTAGCACAGATACGCAGTATTTT

D gene: TRBD2
V gene: TRBV10-2
J gene: TRBJ2-5
clone size: NA
CDR3 protein: CASSKGIAGGEETQYF
CDR3 DNA: TGCGCCAGCAGTAAGGGTATAGCGGGAGGCGAGGAGACCCAGTACTTC

D gene: NA
V gene: TRBV28
J gene: TRBJ2-1
clone size: few
CDR3 protein: CASSFARENSYNEQFF
CDR3 DNA: TGTGCCAGCAGTTTCGCCAGGGAAAACTCCTACAATGAGCAGTTCTTC

D gene: TRBD1
V gene: TRBV4-1
J gene: TRBJ2-1
clone size: once
CDR3 protein: CASSHSTGQGSYNEQFF
CDR3 DNA: TGCGCCAGCAGCCACTCCACGGGACAGGGATCCTACAATGAGCAGTTCTTC

D gene: TRBD1
V gene: TRBV10-2
J gene: TRBJ1-3
clone size: NA
CDR3 protein: CASSTGVGNTIYF
CDR3 DNA: TGCGCCAGCTCTACAGGGGTAGGAAACACCATATATTTT

D gene: NA
V gene: TRBV7-8
J gene: TRBJ2-3
clone size: NA
CDR3 protein: CASTPGGGDTQYF
CDR3 DNA: TGTGCCAGCACCCCCGGTGGGGGGGATACGCAGTATTTT

D gene: NA
V gene: TRBV5-4
J gene: TRBJ1-3
clone size: NA
CDR3 protein: CASSLPGGNTIYF
CDR3 DNA: TGTGCCAGCAGCTTACCAGGGGGAAACACCATATATTTT

D gene: NA
V gene: TRBV5-1
J gene: TRBJ2-1
clone size: NA
CDR3 protein: CASSLGGDMYNEQFF
CDR3 DNA: TGCGCCAGCAGCTTGGGAGGGGACATGTACAATGAGCAGTTCTTC

D gene: TRBD2
V gene: TRBV5-1
J gene: TRBJ2-7
clone size: NA
CDR3 protein: CASSPGLGGDYEQYF
CDR3 DNA: TGCGCCAGCAGCCCGGGACTAGGGGGGGACTACGAGCAGTACTTC

D gene: TRBD2
V gene: TRBV24-1
J gene: TRBJ2-1
clone size: NA
CDR3 protein: CATKALAGVGEQFF
CDR3 DNA: TGTGCCACCAAAGCCCTAGCGGGAGTCGGTGAGCAGTTCTTC

D gene: NA
V gene: TRBV5-1
J gene: TRBJ1-1
clone size: NA
CDR3 protein: CASSTQGNTEAFF
CDR3 DNA: TGCGCCAGCAGCACCCAGGGTAACACTGAAGCTTTCTTT

D gene: TRBD1
V gene: TRBV28
J gene: TRBJ1-6
clone size: NA
CDR3 protein: CASSMWTGAENSPLHF
CDR3 DNA: TGTGCCAGCAGTATGTGGACAGGGGCGGAAAATTCACCCCTCCACTTT

D gene: NA
V gene: TRBV19
J gene: TRBJ1-4
clone size: NA
CDR3 protein: CATGVRTNEKLFF
CDR3 DNA: TGTGCCACAGGGGTGCGAACTAATGAAAAACTGTTTTTT

D gene: NA
V gene: TRBV18
J gene: TRBJ1-6
clone size: few
CDR3 protein: CASSPDNSPLHF
CDR3 DNA: TGTGCCAGCTCACCCGATAATTCACCCCTCCACTTT

D gene: TRBD1
V gene: TRBV19
J gene: TRBJ1-5
clone size: NA
CDR3 protein: CASSGQGQPQHF
CDR3 DNA: TGTGCCAGTAGTGGACAGGGACAGCCCCAGCATTTT